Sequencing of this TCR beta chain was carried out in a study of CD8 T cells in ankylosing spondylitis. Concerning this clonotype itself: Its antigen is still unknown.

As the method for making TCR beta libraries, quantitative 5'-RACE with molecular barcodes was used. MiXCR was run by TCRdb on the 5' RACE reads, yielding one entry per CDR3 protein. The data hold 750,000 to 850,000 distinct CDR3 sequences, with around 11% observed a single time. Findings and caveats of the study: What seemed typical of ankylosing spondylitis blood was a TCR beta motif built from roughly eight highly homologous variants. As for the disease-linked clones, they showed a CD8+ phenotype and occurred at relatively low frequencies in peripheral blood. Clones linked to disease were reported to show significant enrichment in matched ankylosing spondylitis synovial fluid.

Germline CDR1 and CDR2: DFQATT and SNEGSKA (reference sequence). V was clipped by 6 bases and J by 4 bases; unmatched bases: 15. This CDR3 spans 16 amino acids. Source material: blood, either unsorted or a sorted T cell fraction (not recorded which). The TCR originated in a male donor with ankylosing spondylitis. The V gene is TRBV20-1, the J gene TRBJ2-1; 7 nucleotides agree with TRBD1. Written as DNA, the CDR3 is TGCAGTGCCGCACGGACAGGACAAAGCGCGTACAATGAGCAGTTCTTC. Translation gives CSAARTGQSAYNEQFF.